This T cell receptor beta chain was recorded in a study of blood T cells in healthy people across ages. The authors drew ten milliliters of peripheral blood from each donor. Only a few counts were recorded for this clonotype. The authors ran a second PCR of 7 to 11 cycles using a sample-barcoded 5' primer and a J-beta primer mix. TCRdb analysed the 5' RACE reads with MiXCR anew, one entry per CDR3 protein. The repertoire holds a few hundred thousand distinct CDR3 sequences, with roughly half as singletons. CDR1 and CDR2 (germline): SNHLY, FYNNEI. The CDR3 consists of 14 residues. The trim removed 7 bases at V and 6 bases at J, leaving 9 bases unmatched.

The sequence came from a man aged 55 to 70 in good health. The chain has TRBV2 and TRBJ2-3; 8 bases line up with TRBD1. The source material was blood. CDR3 amino acids: CASTSQGATDTQYF. DNA of the CDR3: TGTGCCAGCACTAGCCAGGGGGCAACGGATACGCAGTATTTT.